The entry below describes one T cell receptor (beta chain). This clone's antigen is unknown. The input lacks base qualities; no much larger clone sits a single base away. In the germline V gene, CDR1 corresponds to SNHLY and CDR2 to FYNNEI. The CDR3, cysteine through phenylalanine, is 16 amino acids long. CDR3 DNA is the only sequence kept; it has 48 bases, read in frame from the first base. V is clipped by 5 bases and J by 6 bases, and the sequence between their germline boundaries is 22 bases long. Participants in the prospective study were aged roughly 18 to 89 years, lived in under 30 United States geographic areas, and enrolled through a virtual design. In the prospective study, participants were assigned to cohorts based on the clinical history participants reported in a screening survey and a study questionnaire. ImmuneRACE Cohort 3 recovered participants were defined by two consecutive negative NP/OP PCR tests, healthcare professional clearance, or symptom resolution. Each participant in the prospective study had whole blood, serum and a nasopharyngeal or oropharyngeal swab collected by mobile phlebotomists. Prospective study participants could optionally give additional blood draws and questionnaires over an approximately 2-month period. Before DNA extraction, blood samples from the prospective study were shipped at room temperature or frozen.

The entry originates in a study of blood T cell repertoires in COVID-19 (TCRdb year 2020). About the full investigation: Collaborator samples came from the United States, Italy and Spain and covered acute and convalescent phases of COVID-19. Samples were obtained from the ongoing ImmuneRACE study (first 160 participants) and from over 1,000 subjects provided by 6 global collaborators. Deeply sampled blood TCRbeta repertoires from subjects exposed to, actively infected with, or recovered from COVID-19 were included in the dataset. Where HLA class I and class II types were available, the types were taken from metadata supplied by the sample provider, not from assay-based typing. The prospective study material was composed of cDNA or gDNA derived from T cells, B-cell-depleted T cells, or PBMCs. The sample metadata nearly always contained a de-identified subject ID, COVID-19 status, age in years and sex. The repertoires were released in a freely available public database meant as a resource for research on the immune response to SARS-CoV-2.

TCRbeta CDR3 regions were amplified from genomic DNA using the immunoSEQ Assay, a bias-controlled multiplex PCR. The original pipeline was this. The number of nucleated cells in each sample was estimated from the amplification of reference gene primers within the assay. To quantify the absolute abundance of each unique TCRbeta CDR3 rearrangement, sequence reads were collapsed and filtered. For each sample, productive Simpson clonality was calculated by taking the square root of Simpson's diversity index across productive rearrangements. The clones in this table, taken by TCRdb from immuneACCESS, are in-frame only. Not every clone is retained; where verified, under half of the shortfall comes from an unresolved V gene, and the cause of the rest is unknown. The D gene and trimming were derived from the DNA, and the V and J assignments and clone size from that table. This sample lists about 190,000 clones; roughly 83% were detected once. Roughly 3.2% of the sample belongs to the ten largest clones.

General conclusions and limits of the study: Clinical and demographic metadata were provided uncurated, with the amount varying by source and participant.

The receptor was isolated from a woman aged 25 to 39 who had recovered from COVID-19. Recombination joined TRBV2 with TRBJ1-2; a weak D assignment points to TRBD1 (5 bases agree). Sequencing was done on a sample of PBMCs or T cells enriched from blood (not recorded which). The CDR3 region: CASSPFGAGSTNGYTF. In nucleotides, the sequence is TGTGCCAGCAGTCCATTTGGGGCAGGTAGCACGAATGGCTACACCTTC. This CDR3, with the reference TRBV2 and TRBJ1-2 proteins standing in past its ends, gives the full variable domain EPEVTQTPSHQVTQMGQEVILRCVPISNHLYFYWYRQILGQKVEFLVSFYNNEISEKSEIFDDQFSVERPDGSNFTLKIRSTKLEDSAMYFCASSPFGAGSTNGYTFGSGTRLTVV.